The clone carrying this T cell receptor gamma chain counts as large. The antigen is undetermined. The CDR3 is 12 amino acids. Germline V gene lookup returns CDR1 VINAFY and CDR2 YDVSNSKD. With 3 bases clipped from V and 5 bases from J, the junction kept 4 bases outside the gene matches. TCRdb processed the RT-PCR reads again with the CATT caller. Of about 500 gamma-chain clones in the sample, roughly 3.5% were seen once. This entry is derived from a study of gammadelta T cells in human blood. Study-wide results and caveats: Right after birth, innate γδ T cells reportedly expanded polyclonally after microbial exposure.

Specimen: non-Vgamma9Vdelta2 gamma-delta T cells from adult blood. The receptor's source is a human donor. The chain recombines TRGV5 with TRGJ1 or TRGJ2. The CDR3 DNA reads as TGTGCCACCTGGGACTACGATTATAAGAAACTCTTT. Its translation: CATWDYDYKKLF.